The T cell receptor (beta chain) under discussion was sequenced for a study of beta chain features in type 1 diabetes. Turning to this clone: What it binds is not known.

Regarding the study as a whole: Researchers report that Type 1 diabetes patients had moderately but significantly shorter TCRB CDR3s across all four CD4+ subsets. Possibly, sequencing cDNA over-represented cells that had high TCR expression levels.

V was cut by 3 bases and J by 1 base, with 14 bases left in between. The CDR3 has 15 residues. The germline V gene encodes CDR1 SGDLS and CDR2 YYNGEE. Expressed TCRB transcripts were sequenced after all isolated RNA was converted to cDNA. Method: immunoSEQ multiplex PCR; TCRdb's copy keeps in-frame clones and lacks some. The sample has about 660,000 clones, around 15% seen once; the top ten hold just under 0.04%. Input material: naive CD4+ T cells from blood. The TCR was taken from a young man with type 1 diabetes. The chain has TRBV9 and TRBJ2-7; D may be TRBD1 (6 bases). CDR3 sequence: CASSAYRDNSYEQYF. CDR3 coding DNA: TGTGCCAGCAGCGCCTACAGGGATAATTCCTACGAGCAGTACTTC. Complete variable domain (other parts from reference TRBV9 and TRBJ2-7): DSGVTQTPKHLITATGQRVTLRCSPRSGDLSVYWYQQSLDQGLQFLIQYYNGEERAKGNILERFSAQQFPDLHSELNLSSLELGDSALYFCASSAYRDNSYEQYFGPGTRLTVT.